The clone carrying this TCR beta chain occurred once. Its antigen remains unknown. The same CDR3 is also encoded by other DNA sequences in this sample. This sample was included in a study of cytomegalovirus exposure and HLA in healthy donors. Notes on the study in general: Productive rates of about 90% or about 30% were seen for most TCR beta V segments in an earlier analysis.

The PCR contained 60 Vbeta and 13 Jbeta primers. This table comes from immunoSEQ multiplex PCR, and its TCRdb copy is limited to in-frame clones, with some not included. The table includes about 190,000 clones, 87% detected once. The V gene end was trimmed by 4 bases and the J gene end by 4 bases; junction bases not matched to a gene: 3. Germline V gives CDR1 SGHRS, CDR2 YFSETQ. CDR3 size: 14 residues. Sequenced material: PBMCs. The clonotype originates from a boy between 2 and 15 years old in good health and CMV-seronegative. This chain joins TRBV5-1 and TRBJ2-1, with TRBD1 identical over 9 bases. The CDR3 sequence is CASSPGTGYNEQFF. DNA of the CDR3: TGCGCCAGCAGCCCCGGGACAGGGTACAATGAGCAGTTCTTC. Combining the CDR3 with reference TRBV5-1 and TRBJ2-1 gives the whole variable domain KAGVTQTPRYLIKTRGQQVTLSCSPISGHRSVSWYQQTPGQGLQFLFEYFSETQRNKGNFPGRFSGRQFSNSRSEMNVSTLELGDSALYLCASSPGTGYNEQFFGPGTRLTVL.